This TCR beta chain was captured in a study of molecular identifiers for immune sequencing clone quantification. Based on a CD8+CD4-CCR7+CD45RA+ profile, naive CD8 T cells were sorted. One entry per CDR3 protein, called by TCRdb with MiXCR from the PCR reads. The repertoire has tens of thousands of distinct CDR3 sequences, 15% to 20% of them found once; the top ten carry nearly 1.5%. General study findings and limits: Beyond 20 RNA copies, clones held over 97% of effector molecules, compared with under 1% in naive cells.

There are many counts of this clonotype. Its matching antigen is unknown. This receptor was identified in a human donor in good health. Some libraries in this study had Jurkat cell RNA spiked in. The sequencing input was naive CD8+ T cells from blood, with Jurkat cell RNA spiked in. Subset described: FACS-sorted CD8+CD4-CCR7+CD45RA+ naive T cells.

CDR3 sequence: CASSSGLAGDTLYEQFF. CDR3 in DNA: TGTGCCAGCAGCTCCGGACTAGCGGGAGATACGCTCTATGAGCAGTTCTTC. J is TRBJ2-1 and V is TRBV7-8, with 13 bases matching TRBD2. Germline V gene lookup returns CDR1 SGHVS and CDR2 FQNEAQ. The V gene end was trimmed by 4 bases and the J gene end by 8 bases; junction bases not matched to a gene: 11. CDR3 length equals 17 residues.